The T cell receptor beta chain under discussion was sequenced for a study of T cells in localized non-small cell lung cancer. Germline lookup yields CDR1 LNHNV and CDR2 YYDKDF (reference sequence). The length of the CDR3 is 15 residues. Germline trimming cut 0 bases from V and 7 bases from J; bases unmatched to any gene: 7. Measured with immunoSEQ multiplex PCR; TCRdb has only the in-frame clones, and not every one. The sample has around 50,000 clones, roughly 88% seen once. Whole-study findings and limits: Median approximately 58 top-100 tumor clones were shared with paired adjacent lung.

The count of this clone is one. Antigen: not known. The sample was peripheral blood, taken before any cancer treatment. The TCR comes from a male donor older than 55 with stage III squamous cell lung carcinoma. This chain links TRBV15 with TRBJ2-5; 8 bases are a match to TRBD2. The chain's CDR3 is CATSREGGGPGTQYF. The CDR3 DNA is TGTGCCACCAGCAGAGAAGGCGGGGGGCCTGGGACCCAGTACTTC.